A selection of T cell receptor beta chains follows, all from one sample in a study of cytomegalovirus exposure and HLA in healthy donors. Only in-frame clones appear in the TCRdb table, and some are missing; sequencing was by immunoSEQ multiplex PCR. The table includes roughly 170,000 clones, 71% detected once. Sequenced sample: PBMCs. The source of these receptors is a girl aged 5-17 years in good health and CMV-seronegative. Both conserved end residues are trimmed from each CDR3. Fields, in order: CDR3 length, J gene, V gene, CDR3 protein.

15,TRBJ2-5,TRBV12-5,ASGRTGSRERQETQY
12,TRBJ1-5,TRBV27,ASSLSGGDQPQH
9,TRBJ2-4,TRBV25-1,ASSITGIQY
14,TRBJ2-3,TRBV19,ASSIGWGRSEDTQY
16,TRBJ2-7,TRBV5-1,ASSQIGGTGTGFHEQY
14,TRBJ2-7,TRBV27,ASSSPGTGGNYEQY
14,TRBJ2-5,TRBV19,ASSLRTSGGLETQY
12,TRBJ2-7,TRBV6-5,ASSRQGISYEQY
12,TRBJ2-3,TRBV5-1,ASKTSGITDTQY
12,TRBJ2-7,TRBV13,ASSKGQGAREQY
12,TRBJ2-7,TRBV27,ASSPGTSGGVEY
16,TRBJ2-6,TRBV5-1,ASSLNQGRGTGANVLT
14,TRBJ2-7,TRBV6-5,ASSYSRLSNTYEQY
12,TRBJ1-5,TRBV6-1,ASSLTDSNQPQH
11,TRBJ1-1,TRBV12-5,ASGAQVSPEAF
10,TRBJ2-7,TRBV19,ATRQGVYEQY
14,TRBJ1-5,TRBV19,ASSMRGGITGQPQH